The sequence of this TCR beta chain was determined in a study of regulatory T cells in long-lasting Graves disease. Study conclusions and caveats: Persistent cases favored TRBV28, TRBJ1-2 and TRBJ2-5.

Relying on iRepertoire HTBI primers and Arm-PCR of CDR3 regions, the team built TCR beta libraries. Each CDR3 protein gets one entry after TCRdb re-called the multiplex PCR reads with MiXCR. The table shows 450,000 to 600,000 distinct CDR3 sequences, with around an eighth occurring only once. As to time point: newly diagnosed GD, antithyroid drugs for less than 3 months. PBMCs provided the RNA from which the TCR library was made. V shed 0 bases, J shed 1 base, and the junction held 5 bases outside the gene matches. This CDR3 has 18 amino acids. CDR1 and CDR2 from the germline V gene are KGHDR and SFDVKD. This clonotype was counted ten times or more. As yet, its antigen is unknown. These data are also associated with another study on T cells in Graves' hyperthyroidism and ophthalmopathy. This second report adds: Newly diagnosed hyperthyroidism, duration under 2 months, in patients aged 18 to 65. The HTBI primer set served for first-round RT-PCR of the TCR CDR3.

The sample in question was peripheral blood mononuclear cells (PBMCs), obtained at new diagnosis, from a patient treated with antithyroid drugs. This TCR came from a man in his thirties or forties with Graves disease. The chain carries TRBV24-1 and TRBJ2-2; 9 bases are shared with TRBD1. CDR3 residues: CATSDLYPGQGNTGELFF. CDR3 nucleotide sequence: TGTGCCACCAGTGATTTGTACCCGGGACAGGGGAACACCGGGGAGCTGTTTTTT.